The 15 T cell receptor beta chains presented below share a single source sample, sequenced in a study of T cell changes during pregnancy in multiple sclerosis (dated by TCRdb to about 2019). Library preparation used the immunoSEQ multiplex PCR assay. Sourced from immuneACCESS, this table was stored by TCRdb with only in-frame sequences that have V and J called. A share of the clones is absent; for the studies checked, an unresolved V gene accounts for under half, and the remainder has no known explanation. The sample table shows 20,000 to 25,000 clones, and more than 70% are seen once. The ten largest clones capture approximately 7.6% of the sample. The sample consisted of CD8+ T cells from peripheral blood mononuclear cells, taken before pregnancy. These TCRs come from a female donor with multiple sclerosis, enrolled in a pregnancy study.

This sequence joins TRBV2 and TRBJ2-7; possibly TRBD2 for D (5 bases). The V end was cut by 0 bases, the J end by 2 bases, with 8 bases between. In germline, CDR1 is SNHLY, CDR2 FYNNEI. There are 14 residues in the CDR3. Here the CDR3 reads CASSEAGAPYEQYF. DNA for the CDR3: TGTGCCAGCAGTGAAGCGGGAGCCCCCTACGAGCAGTACTTC.

V and J are TRBV4-1 and TRBJ2-7, with 9 bases lining up with TRBD1. CDR3 length: 14 residues. CDR1 and CDR2 from the germline V gene are MGHRA and YSYEKL. J gave up 0 bases and V 5 bases, and 2 bases lay outside the gene matches. Here the CDR3 reads CASSGQGSSYEQYF. The CDR3 DNA reads as TGCGCCAGCAGCGGACAGGGGAGCTCCTACGAGCAGTACTTC.

This chain links TRBV19 with TRBJ2-7; 9 bases match TRBD2. The J segment lost 2 bases and the V segment lost 6 bases, leaving 5 bases of the junction unmatched. The length of the CDR3 is 14 residues. Germline CDR1 LNHDA, CDR2 SQIVND (reference sequence). In nucleotides, the CDR3 is TGTGCCAGTAGGCCGGGACTAGCAACCTACGAGCAGTACTTC. Amino acid sequence: CASRPGLATYEQYF. The complete variable domain, with remaining parts taken from reference TRBV19 and TRBJ2-7, reads DGGITQSPKYLFRKEGQNVTLSCEQNLNHDAMYWYRQDPGQGLRLIYYSQIVNDFQKGDIAEGYSVSREKKESFPLTVTSAQKNPTAFYLCASRPGLATYEQYFGPGTRLTVT.

This chain joins TRBV7-7 and TRBJ1-5, with D hard to call. The CDR3 covers 13 residues. Germline-derived CDR1 and CDR2 are SSHAT and FNYEAQ (reference sequence). Trimming took 5 bases from V and 4 from J, leaving 9 bases between them. This CDR3 is CASSARVNQPQHF. In DNA form, the CDR3 reads TGTGCCAGCAGCGCCCGGGTAAATCAGCCCCAGCATTTT.

J is TRBJ1-1 and V is TRBV5-1; D not resolved. The CDR3 is 14 amino acids. Trimming cost V 0 bases and J 10 bases, with 16 bases left between them. Germline values: CDR1 SGHRS, CDR2 YFSETQ. The CDR3 coding sequence is TGCGCCAGCAGCTTGGCCCACTCCCTAGGGAGAGCTTTCTTT. It translates to CASSLAHSLGRAFF.

The gene calls are TRBV6-5 and TRBJ2-7; 7 bases fit TRBD1. The CDR3 extends over 14 amino acids. Trimming removed 0 bases from V and 4 bases from J; junction bases left unmatched: 3. Germline lookup yields CDR1 MNHEY and CDR2 SVGAGI. The CDR3: CASSYSNRGYEQYF. In DNA, the CDR3 is TGTGCCAGCAGTTACTCGAACAGGGGTTACGAGCAGTACTTC.

This clone occurred a few times. Other nucleotide sequences from this sample produce the same CDR3. V is TRBV4-1 and J is TRBJ2-7; 10 bases map to TRBD2. CDR3 length equals 14 residues. V lost 1 base and J lost 4; bases outside the gene matches: 1. Germline V CDR1 and CDR2: MGHRA, YSYEKL. The CDR3 reads CASSQGLAGYEQYF. The CDR3, as DNA: TGCGCCAGCAGCCAAGGACTAGCGGGTTACGAGCAGTACTTC.

The chain is built from TRBV5-6 and TRBJ2-7, with TRBD1 identical over 10 bases. This CDR3 is built from 16 residues. Per germline, CDR1 SGHDT and CDR2 YYEEEE. V lost 0 bases, J lost 2 bases, and 5 bases stayed unmatched. The CDR3 is CASSLGPGQGTYEQYF. CDR3 sequence (DNA): TGTGCCAGCAGCTTGGGCCCGGGACAGGGGACCTACGAGCAGTACTTC. Full variable domain (missing parts from reference TRBV5-6 and TRBJ2-7): DAGVTQSPTHLIKTRGQQVTLRCSPKSGHDTVSWYQQALGQGPQFIFQYYEEEERQRGNFPDRFSGHQFPNYSSELNVNALLLGDSALYLCASSLGPGQGTYEQYFGPGTRLTVT.

In DNA form, the CDR3 reads TGTGCCAGCAGTTACGGCCCCGAGCAGTACTTC. Its translation is CASSYGPEQYF. The chain uses TRBV6-6 and TRBJ2-7; no clear D gene. This CDR3 is 11 amino acids long. Germline assignment: CDR1 MNHNY and CDR2 SVGAGI (reference sequence). Deletions cut 2 bases from V and 6 bases from J, with 5 bases between.

The chain joins TRBV19 to TRBJ1-1, with D unresolved. CDR1 LNHDA and CDR2 SQIVND come from the germline V gene (reference sequence). This CDR3 has 16 residues. V was shortened by 4 bases and J by 1 base, with 16 bases between the two germline ends. CDR3 DNA: TGTGCCAGTAGTACACTCCTCGGCTGGAGGAACACTGAAGCTTTCTTT. It encodes CASSTLLGWRNTEAFF.

The chain joins TRBV7-9 to TRBJ1-1; perhaps TRBD1 as D (6 bases). V gave up 5 bases and J gave up 1 base, with 20 bases separating them. The CDR3 has 17 residues. The V gene's germline CDR1 is SEHNR and CDR2 FQNEAQ (reference sequence). CDR3 in amino acids: CASSTGFPAGSNTEAFF. The CDR3 DNA is TGTGCCAGCAGCACAGGGTTCCCGGCCGGGTCGAACACTGAAGCTTTCTTT.

This chain uses TRBV27 with TRBJ2-1; 11 bases match TRBD2. V gave up 4 bases and J gave up 3 bases; unmatched junction bases: 2. The CDR3 has 15 residues. Germline CDR1 is MNHEY and CDR2 is SMNVEV (reference sequence). CDR3 sequence reads: CASSWGTSGYNEQFF. In DNA form, the CDR3 reads TGTGCCAGCAGTTGGGGGACTAGCGGCTACAATGAGCAGTTCTTC.

This clone is a singleton in its sample. V gene TRBV7-2 combines with J gene TRBJ2-7; D is possibly TRBD1 (6 bases). This CDR3 has 14 amino acids. The V end was cut by 5 bases, the J end by 2 bases, with 13 bases between. In germline, CDR1 is SGHTA, CDR2 FQGNSA. In nucleotides, the CDR3 is TGTGCCAGCAGCCCACGGGACACCGCCTACGAGCAGTACTTC. It encodes CASSPRDTAYEQYF.

The chain combines TRBV6-4 with TRBJ2-3, with unresolved D. CDR3 length: 13 amino acids. Germline CDR1 reads MRHNA; CDR2 reads SNTAGT. V gave up 0 bases and J gave up 5 bases, with 6 bases separating them. CDR3 in DNA: TGTGCCAGCAGTGACTCGTGGAGAGATACGCAGTATTTT. As protein: CASSDSWRDTQYF.

This rearrangement joins TRBV5-6 to TRBJ1-5, with D possibly being TRBD1 (6 bases). The CDR3 consists of 15 residues. Per germline, CDR1 SGHDT and CDR2 YYEEEE. V lost 3 bases and J 5 bases, leaving 15 bases between the germline ends. Here the CDR3 reads CASSYDRRPDQPQHF. The CDR3 DNA is TGTGCCAGCAGCTACGACAGGAGACCCGATCAGCCCCAGCATTTT.